One T cell receptor beta chain is described in this entry. Libraries were prepared by immunoSEQ multiplex PCR; TCRdb keeps only in-frame clonotypes and omits some of them. The sample records some 320,000 clones, around 87% being singletons. V trimming: 2 bases; J trimming: 7 bases; junction bases outside the gene matches: 12. Germline CDR1 reads KGHSH; CDR2 reads LQKENI. The CDR3 has 16 amino acids. These data belong to a study of blood T cell repertoires in COVID-19. This TCR was sampled from a woman aged 50 to 65 who had recovered from COVID-19. Sequencing was done on a sample of peripheral blood. V and J are TRBV18 and TRBJ2-5; TRBD2 agrees at 8 bases. The CDR3 region is CASSPAGGDWLRTQYF. Written as DNA, the CDR3 is TGTGCCAGCTCACCAGCCGGGGGGGATTGGTTACGGACCCAGTACTTC.